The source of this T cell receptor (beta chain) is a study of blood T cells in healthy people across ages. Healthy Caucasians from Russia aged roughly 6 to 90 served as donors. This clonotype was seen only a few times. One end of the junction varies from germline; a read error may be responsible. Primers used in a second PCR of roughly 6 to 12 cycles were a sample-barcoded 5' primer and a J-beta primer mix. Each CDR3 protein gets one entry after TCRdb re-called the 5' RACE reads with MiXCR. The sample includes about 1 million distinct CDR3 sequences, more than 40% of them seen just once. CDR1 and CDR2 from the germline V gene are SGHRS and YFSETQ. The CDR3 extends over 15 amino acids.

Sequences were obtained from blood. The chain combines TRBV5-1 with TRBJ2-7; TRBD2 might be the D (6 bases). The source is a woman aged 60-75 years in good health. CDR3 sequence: CASSARTIPVYGQYF. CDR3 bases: TGCGCCAGCAGCGCGCGGACTATTCCAGTCTACGGGCAGTACTTC.